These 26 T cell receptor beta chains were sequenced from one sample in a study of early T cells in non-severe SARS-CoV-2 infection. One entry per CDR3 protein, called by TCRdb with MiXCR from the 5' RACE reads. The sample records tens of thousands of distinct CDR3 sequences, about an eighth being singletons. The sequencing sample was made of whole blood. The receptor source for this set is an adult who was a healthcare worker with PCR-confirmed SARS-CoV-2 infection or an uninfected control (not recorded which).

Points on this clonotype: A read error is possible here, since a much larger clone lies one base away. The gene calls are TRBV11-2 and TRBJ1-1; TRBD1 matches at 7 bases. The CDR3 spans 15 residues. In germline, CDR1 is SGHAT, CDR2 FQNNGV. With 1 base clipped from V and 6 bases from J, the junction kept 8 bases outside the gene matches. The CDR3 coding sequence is TGTGCCAGCAGCTTAGGGGGACAGAGCAACTCTGAAGCTTTCTTT. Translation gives CASSLGGQSNSEAFF. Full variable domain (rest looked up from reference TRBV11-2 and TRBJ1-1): EAGVAQSPRYKIIEKRQSVAFWCNPISGHATLYWYQQILGQGPKLLIQFQNNGVVDDSQLPKDRFSAERLKGVDSTLKIQPAKLEDSAVYLCASSLGGQSNSEAFFGQGTRLTVV.

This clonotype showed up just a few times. CDR3 sequence (DNA): TGTGCCAGCAGTGAAGCTACGTGGTCCGAGCAGTTCTTC. It is translated as CASSEATWSEQFF. This chain joins TRBV6-1 and TRBJ2-1; D is ambiguous. The germline CDR1 and CDR2 sequences are MNHNS and SASEGT. This CDR3 contains 13 residues. Trimming took off 0 bases at V and 10 bases at J, with 10 bases between the two ends.

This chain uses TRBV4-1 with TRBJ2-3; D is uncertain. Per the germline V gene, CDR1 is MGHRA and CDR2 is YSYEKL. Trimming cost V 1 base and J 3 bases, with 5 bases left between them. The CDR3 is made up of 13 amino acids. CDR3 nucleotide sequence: TGCGCCAGCAGCCAAGGGGAAACAGATACGCAGTATTTT. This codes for CASSQGETDTQYF.

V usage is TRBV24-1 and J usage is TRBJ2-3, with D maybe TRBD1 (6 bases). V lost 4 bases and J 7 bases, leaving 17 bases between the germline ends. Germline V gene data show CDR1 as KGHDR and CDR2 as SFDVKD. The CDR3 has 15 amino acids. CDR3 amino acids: CATSDPGRTANTQYF. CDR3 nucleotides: TGTGCCACCAGTGACCCAGGCCGGACAGCCAATACGCAGTATTTT.

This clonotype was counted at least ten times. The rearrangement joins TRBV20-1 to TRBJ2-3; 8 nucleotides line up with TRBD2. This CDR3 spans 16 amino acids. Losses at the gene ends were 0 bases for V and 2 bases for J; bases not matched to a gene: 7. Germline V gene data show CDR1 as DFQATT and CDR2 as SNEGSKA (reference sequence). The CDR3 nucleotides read TGCAGTGCTAGAGATATAGCGGGGTGGTCCACAGATACGCAGTATTTT. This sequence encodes CSARDIAGWSTDTQYF.

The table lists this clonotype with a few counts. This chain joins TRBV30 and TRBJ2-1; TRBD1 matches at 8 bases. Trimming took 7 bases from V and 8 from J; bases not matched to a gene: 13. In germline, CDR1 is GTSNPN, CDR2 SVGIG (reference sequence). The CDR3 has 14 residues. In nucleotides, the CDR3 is TGTGCCTTCTCAAACAGGGGGTTTTTCTATGAGCAGTTCTTC. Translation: CAFSNRGFFYEQFF.

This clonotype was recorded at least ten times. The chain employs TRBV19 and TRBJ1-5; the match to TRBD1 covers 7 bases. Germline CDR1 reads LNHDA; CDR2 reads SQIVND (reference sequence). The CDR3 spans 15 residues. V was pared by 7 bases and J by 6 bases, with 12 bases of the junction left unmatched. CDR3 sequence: CASTPDREVRQPQHF. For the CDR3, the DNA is TGTGCCAGTACCCCCGACAGGGAGGTTCGTCAGCCCCAGCATTTT. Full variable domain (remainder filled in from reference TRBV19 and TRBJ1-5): DGGITQSPKYLFRKEGQNVTLSCEQNLNHDAMYWYRQDPGQGLRLIYYSQIVNDFQKGDIAEGYSVSREKKESFPLTVTSAQKNPTAFYLCASTPDREVRQPQHFGDGTRLSIL.

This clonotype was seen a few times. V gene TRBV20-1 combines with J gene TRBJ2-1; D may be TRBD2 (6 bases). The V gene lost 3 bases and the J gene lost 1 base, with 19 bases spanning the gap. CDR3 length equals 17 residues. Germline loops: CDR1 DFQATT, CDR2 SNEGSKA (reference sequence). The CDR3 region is CSARGGASAPSYNEQFF. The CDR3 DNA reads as TGCAGTGCTAGGGGGGGTGCGAGCGCCCCATCCTACAATGAGCAGTTCTTC.

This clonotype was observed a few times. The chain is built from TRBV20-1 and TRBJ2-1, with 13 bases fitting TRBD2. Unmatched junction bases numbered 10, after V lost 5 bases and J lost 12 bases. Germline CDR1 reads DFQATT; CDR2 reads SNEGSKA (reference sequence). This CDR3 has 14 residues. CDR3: CSAHPLAGGLAQFF. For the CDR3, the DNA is TGCAGTGCTCATCCACTAGCGGGGGGGCTGGCGCAGTTCTTC.

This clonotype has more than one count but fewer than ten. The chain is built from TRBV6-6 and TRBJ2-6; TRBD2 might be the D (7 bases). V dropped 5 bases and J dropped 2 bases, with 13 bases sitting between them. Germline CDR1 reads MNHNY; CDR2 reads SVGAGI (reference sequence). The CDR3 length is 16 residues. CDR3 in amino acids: CASSPGGLAGANVLTF. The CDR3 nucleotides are TGTGCCAGCAGTCCCGGGGGGCTCGCTGGGGCCAACGTCCTGACTTTC.

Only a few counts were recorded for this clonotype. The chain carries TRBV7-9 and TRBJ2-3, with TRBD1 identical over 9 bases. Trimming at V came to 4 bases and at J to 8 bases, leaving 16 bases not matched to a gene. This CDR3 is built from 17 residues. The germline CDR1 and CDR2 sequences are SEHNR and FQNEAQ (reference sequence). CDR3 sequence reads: CASSSRGVQGAAVTQYF. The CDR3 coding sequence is TGTGCCAGCAGCTCGCGGGGTGTACAGGGGGCGGCCGTTACGCAGTATTTT.

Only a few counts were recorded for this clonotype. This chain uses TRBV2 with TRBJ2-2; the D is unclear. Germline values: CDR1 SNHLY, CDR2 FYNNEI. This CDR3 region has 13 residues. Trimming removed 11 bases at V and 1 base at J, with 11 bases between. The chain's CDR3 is CAQILRNTGELFF. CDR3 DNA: TGTGCCCAGATTCTGCGGAACACCGGGGAGCTGTTTTTT. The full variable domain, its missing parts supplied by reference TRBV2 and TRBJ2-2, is EPEVTQTPSHQVTQMGQEVILRCVPISNHLYFYWYRQILGQKVEFLVSFYNNEISEKSEIFDDQFSVERPDGSNFTLKIRSTKLEDSAMYFCAQILRNTGELFFGEGSRLTVL.

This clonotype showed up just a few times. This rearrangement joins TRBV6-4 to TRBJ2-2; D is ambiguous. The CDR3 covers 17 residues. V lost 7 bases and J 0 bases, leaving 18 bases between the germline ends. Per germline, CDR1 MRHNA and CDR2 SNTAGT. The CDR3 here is CASTENGPHSNTGELFF. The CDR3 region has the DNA TGTGCCAGCACCGAAAACGGACCCCACTCGAACACCGGGGAGCTGTTTTTT.

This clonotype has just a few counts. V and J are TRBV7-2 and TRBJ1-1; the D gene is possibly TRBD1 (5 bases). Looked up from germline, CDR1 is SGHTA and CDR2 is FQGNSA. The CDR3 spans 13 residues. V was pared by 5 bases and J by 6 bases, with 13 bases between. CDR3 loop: CASSHPEGPEAFF. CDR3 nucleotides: TGTGCCAGCAGCCACCCGGAGGGGCCTGAAGCTTTCTTT.

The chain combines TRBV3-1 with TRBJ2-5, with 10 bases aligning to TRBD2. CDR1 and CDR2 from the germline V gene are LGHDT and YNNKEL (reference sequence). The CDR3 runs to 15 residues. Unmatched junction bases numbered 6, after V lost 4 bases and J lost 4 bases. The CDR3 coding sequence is TGTGCCAGCAGCCCCCTAGCGGGGGTGAGAGAGACCCAGTACTTC. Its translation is CASSPLAGVRETQYF.

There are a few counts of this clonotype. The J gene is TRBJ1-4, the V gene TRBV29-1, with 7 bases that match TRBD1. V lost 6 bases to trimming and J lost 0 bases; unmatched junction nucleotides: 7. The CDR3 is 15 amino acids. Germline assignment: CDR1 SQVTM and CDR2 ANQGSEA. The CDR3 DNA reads TGCAGCGTCTGCAGGGGGGGAGCAACTAATGAAAAACTGTTTTTT. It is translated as CSVCRGGATNEKLFF.

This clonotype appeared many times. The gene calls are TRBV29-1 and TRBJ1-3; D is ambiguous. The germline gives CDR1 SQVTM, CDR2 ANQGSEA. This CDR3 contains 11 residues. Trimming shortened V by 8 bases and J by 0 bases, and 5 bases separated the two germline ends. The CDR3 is CSMSSGNTIYF. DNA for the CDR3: TGCAGCATGAGCTCTGGAAACACCATATATTTT.

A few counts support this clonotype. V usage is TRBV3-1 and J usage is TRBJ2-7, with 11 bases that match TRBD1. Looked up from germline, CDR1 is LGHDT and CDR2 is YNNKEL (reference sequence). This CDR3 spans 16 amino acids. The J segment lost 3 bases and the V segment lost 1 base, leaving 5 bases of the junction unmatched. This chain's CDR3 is CASSQARTGGNYEQYF. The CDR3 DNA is TGTGCCAGCAGCCAAGCCAGGACAGGGGGCAACTACGAGCAGTACTTC.

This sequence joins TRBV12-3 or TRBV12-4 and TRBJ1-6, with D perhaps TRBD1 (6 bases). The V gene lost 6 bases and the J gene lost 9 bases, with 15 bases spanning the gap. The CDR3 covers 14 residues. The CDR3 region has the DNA TGTGCCAGCAGACTACAGGGAGTAGGTTCACCCCTCCACTTT. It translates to CASRLQGVGSPLHF.

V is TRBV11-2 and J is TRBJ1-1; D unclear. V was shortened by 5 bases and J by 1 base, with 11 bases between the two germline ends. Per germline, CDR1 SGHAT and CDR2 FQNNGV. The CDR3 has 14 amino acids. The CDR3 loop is CASSMRTGNTEAFF. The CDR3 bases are TGTGCCAGCAGCATGCGAACGGGGAACACTGAAGCTTTCTTT.

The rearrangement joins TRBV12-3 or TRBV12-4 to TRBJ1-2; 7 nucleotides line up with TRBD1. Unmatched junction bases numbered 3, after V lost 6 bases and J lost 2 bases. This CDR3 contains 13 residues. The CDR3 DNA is TGTGCCAGCAGCGGGGGACAGAACTATGGCTACACCTTC. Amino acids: CASSGGQNYGYTF.

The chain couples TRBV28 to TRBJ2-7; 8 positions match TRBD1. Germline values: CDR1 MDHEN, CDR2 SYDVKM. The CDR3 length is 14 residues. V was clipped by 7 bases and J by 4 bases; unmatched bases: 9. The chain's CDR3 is CASTPGQALYEQYF. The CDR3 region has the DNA TGTGCCAGCACCCCGGGACAGGCGTTATACGAGCAGTACTTC.

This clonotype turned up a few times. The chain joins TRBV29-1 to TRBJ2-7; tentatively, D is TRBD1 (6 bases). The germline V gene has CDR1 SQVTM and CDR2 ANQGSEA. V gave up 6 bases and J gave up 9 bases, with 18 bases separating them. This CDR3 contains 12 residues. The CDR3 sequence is CSVSGQLVGQYF. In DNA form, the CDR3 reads TGCAGCGTGTCGGGACAACTCGTCGGGCAGTACTTC.

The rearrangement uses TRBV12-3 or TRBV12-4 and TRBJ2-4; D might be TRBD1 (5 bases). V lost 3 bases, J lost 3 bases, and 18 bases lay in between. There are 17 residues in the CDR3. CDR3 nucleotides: TGTGCCAGCAGTTTGGGCCATCAGGGCCTAGGCAAAAACATTCAGTACTTC. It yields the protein CASSLGHQGLGKNIQYF.

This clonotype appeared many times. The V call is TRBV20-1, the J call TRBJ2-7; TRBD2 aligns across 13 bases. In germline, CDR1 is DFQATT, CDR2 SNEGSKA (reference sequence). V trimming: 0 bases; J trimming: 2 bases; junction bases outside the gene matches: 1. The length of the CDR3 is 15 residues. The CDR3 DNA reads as TGCAGTGCTAGAGACGGACTAGCGGGGGCCTACGAGCAGTACTTC. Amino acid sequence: CSARDGLAGAYEQYF.

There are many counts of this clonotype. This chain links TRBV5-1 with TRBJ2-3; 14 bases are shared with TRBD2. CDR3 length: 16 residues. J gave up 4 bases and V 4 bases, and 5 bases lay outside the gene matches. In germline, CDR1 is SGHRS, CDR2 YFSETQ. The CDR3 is CASSAATSGGADTQYF. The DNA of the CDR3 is TGCGCCAGCAGCGCCGCGACTAGCGGGGGGGCAGATACGCAGTATTTT.